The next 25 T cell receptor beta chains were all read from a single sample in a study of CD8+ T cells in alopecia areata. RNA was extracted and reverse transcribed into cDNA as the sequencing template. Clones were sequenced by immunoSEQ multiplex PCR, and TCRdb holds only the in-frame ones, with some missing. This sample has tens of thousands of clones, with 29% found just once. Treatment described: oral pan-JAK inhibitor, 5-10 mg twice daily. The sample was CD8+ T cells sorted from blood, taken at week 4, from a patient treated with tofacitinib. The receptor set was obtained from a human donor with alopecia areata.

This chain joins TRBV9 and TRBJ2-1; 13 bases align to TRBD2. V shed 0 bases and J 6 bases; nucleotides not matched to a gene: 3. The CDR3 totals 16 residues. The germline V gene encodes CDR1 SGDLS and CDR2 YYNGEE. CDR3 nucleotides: TGTGCCAGCAGCGTAGCAACTAGCGGGAGGGCCAATGAGCAGTTCTTC. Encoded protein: CASSVATSGRANEQFF.

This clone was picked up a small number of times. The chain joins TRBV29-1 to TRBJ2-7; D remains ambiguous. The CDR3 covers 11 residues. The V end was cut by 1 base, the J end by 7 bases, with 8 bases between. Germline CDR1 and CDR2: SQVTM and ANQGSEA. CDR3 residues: CSVEGAAEQYF. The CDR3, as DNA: TGCAGCGTTGAAGGTGCGGCGGAGCAGTACTTC.

The CDR3 loop is CSVEDLLAGFSTDTQYF. The CDR3 coding sequence is TGCAGCGTTGAAGATCTACTAGCGGGATTCAGCACAGATACGCAGTATTTT. The V call is TRBV29-1, the J call TRBJ2-3; 10 nucleotides match TRBD2. The CDR3 is 17 amino acids. V trimming: 0 bases; J trimming: 0 bases; junction bases outside the gene matches: 6. From germline, CDR1 is SQVTM and CDR2 ANQGSEA.

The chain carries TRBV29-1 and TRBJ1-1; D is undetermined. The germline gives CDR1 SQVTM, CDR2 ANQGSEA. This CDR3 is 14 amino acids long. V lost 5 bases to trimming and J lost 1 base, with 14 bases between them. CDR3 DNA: TGCAGCGTTTCGGGTCGGGGATGGAACACTGAAGCTTTCTTT. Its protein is CSVSGRGWNTEAFF.

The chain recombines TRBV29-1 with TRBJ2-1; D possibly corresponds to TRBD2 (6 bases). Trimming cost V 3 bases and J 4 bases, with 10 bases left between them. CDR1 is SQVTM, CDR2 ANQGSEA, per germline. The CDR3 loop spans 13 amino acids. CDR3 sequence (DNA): TGCAGCGTTGAGGTGGAGGGGTACAATGAGCAGTTCTTC. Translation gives CSVEVEGYNEQFF.

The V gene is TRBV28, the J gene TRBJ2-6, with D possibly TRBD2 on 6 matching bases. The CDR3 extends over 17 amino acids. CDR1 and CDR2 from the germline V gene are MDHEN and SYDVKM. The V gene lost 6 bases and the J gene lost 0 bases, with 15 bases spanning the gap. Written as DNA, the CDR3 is TGTGCCAGCAGGGGGCGTGGGGGGAGCTCTGGGGCCAACGTCCTGACTTTC. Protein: CASRGRGGSSGANVLTF.

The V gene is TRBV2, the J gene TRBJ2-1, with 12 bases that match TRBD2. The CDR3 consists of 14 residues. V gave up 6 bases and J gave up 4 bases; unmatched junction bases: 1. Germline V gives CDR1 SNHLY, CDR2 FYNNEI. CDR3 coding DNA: TGTGCCAGCAGGACTAGCGGGAGATACAATGAGCAGTTCTTC. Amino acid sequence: CASRTSGRYNEQFF.

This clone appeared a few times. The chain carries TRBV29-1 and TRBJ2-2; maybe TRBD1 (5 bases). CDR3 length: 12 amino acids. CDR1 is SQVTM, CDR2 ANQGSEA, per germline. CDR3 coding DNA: TGCACCCACGGCTCCAGGGCCGGGGAGCTGTTTTTT. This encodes CTHGSRAGELFF.

The CDR3 protein is CSVVVSDFGEQFF. For the CDR3, the DNA is TGCAGCGTTGTAGTATCCGATTTCGGTGAGCAGTTCTTC. The chain is built from TRBV29-1 and TRBJ2-1; D remains unclear. V was trimmed by 4 bases and J by 9 bases, leaving 16 bases between them. The CDR3 sequence is 13 residues long. Germline values: CDR1 SQVTM, CDR2 ANQGSEA.

This chain's CDR3 is CSGSGGAPGELFF. CDR3 in DNA: TGCAGCGGCTCTGGAGGGGCGCCCGGGGAGCTGTTTTTT. The chain has TRBV29-1 and TRBJ2-2; a possible D gene is TRBD2 (6 bases). The CDR3 runs 13 residues. Trimming removed 7 bases from V and 6 bases from J, with 15 bases in between. The V gene's germline CDR1 is SQVTM and CDR2 ANQGSEA.

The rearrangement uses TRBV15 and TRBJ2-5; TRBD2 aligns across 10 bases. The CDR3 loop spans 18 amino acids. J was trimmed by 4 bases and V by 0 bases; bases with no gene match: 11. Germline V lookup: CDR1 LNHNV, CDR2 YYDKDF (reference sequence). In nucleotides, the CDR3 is TGTGCCACCAGCAGAGAAGGAGGGCTAGCGGGAGAGGGAGAGACCCAGTACTTC. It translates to CATSREGGLAGEGETQYF.

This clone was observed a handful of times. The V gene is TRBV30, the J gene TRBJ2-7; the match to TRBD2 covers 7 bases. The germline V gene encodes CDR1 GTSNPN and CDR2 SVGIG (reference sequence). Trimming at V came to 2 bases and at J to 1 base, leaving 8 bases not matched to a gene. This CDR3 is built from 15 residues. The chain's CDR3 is CAWSTSSGSSYEQYF. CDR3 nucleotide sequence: TGTGCCTGGAGTACCTCTAGCGGCAGTTCCTACGAGCAGTACTTC.

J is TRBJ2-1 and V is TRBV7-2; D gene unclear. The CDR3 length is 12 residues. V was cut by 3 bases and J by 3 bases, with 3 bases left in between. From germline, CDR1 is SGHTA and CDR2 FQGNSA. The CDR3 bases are TGTGCCAGCAGCTTTTACTACAATGAGCAGTTCTTC. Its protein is CASSFYYNEQFF.

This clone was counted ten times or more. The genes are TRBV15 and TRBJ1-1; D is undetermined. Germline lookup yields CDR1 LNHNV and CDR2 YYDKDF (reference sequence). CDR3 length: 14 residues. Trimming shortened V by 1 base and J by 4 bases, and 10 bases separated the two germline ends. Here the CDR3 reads CATSRAFSGTEAFF. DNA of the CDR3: TGTGCCACCAGCAGAGCGTTCTCGGGCACTGAAGCTTTCTTT.

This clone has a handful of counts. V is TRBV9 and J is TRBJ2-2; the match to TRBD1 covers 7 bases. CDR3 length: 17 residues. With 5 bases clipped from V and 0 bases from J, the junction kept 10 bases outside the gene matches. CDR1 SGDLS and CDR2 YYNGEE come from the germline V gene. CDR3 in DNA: TGTGCCAGCAGTTACCGGGTGACAGGGACGAACACCGGGGAGCTGTTTTTT. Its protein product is CASSYRVTGTNTGELFF.

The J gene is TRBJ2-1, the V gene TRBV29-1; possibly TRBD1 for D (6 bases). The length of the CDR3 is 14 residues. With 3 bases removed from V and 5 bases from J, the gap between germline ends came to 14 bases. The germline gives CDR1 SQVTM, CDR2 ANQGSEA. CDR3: CSVDPTGYDNEQFF. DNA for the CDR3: TGCAGCGTTGACCCGACAGGTTACGACAATGAGCAGTTCTTC.

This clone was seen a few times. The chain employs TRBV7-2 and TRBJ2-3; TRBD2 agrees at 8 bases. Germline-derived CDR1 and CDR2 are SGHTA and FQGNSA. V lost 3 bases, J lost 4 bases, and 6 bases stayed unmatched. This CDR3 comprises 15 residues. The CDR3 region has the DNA TGTGCCAGCAGCTTGGTCGGGAGGGTTGCAGATACGCAGTATTTT. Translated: CASSLVGRVADTQYF.

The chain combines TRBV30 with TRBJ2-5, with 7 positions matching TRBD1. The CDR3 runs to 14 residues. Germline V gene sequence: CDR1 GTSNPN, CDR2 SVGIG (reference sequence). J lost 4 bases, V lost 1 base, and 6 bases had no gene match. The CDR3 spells CAWSGPRTGETQYF. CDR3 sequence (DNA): TGTGCCTGGAGTGGACCCCGGACAGGAGAGACCCAGTACTTC.

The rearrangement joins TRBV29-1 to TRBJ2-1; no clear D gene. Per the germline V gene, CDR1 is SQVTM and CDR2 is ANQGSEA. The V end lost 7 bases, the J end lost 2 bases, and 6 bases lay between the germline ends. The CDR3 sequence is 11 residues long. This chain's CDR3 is CSGTAYNEQFF. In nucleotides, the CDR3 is TGCAGCGGAACAGCCTACAATGAGCAGTTCTTC.

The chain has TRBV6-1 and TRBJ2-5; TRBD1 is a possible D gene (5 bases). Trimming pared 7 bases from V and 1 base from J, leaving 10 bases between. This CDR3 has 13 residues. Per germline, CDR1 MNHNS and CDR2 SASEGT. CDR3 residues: CASKGNLQETQYF. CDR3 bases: TGTGCCAGCAAGGGGAACCTCCAAGAGACCCAGTACTTC.

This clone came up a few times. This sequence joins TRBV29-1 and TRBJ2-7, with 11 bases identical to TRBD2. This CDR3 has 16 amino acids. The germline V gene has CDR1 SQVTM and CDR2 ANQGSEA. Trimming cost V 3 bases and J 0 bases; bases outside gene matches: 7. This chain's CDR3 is CSVELNSGRASYEQYF. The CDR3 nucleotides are TGCAGCGTTGAGTTGAATAGCGGGAGGGCCTCCTACGAGCAGTACTTC.

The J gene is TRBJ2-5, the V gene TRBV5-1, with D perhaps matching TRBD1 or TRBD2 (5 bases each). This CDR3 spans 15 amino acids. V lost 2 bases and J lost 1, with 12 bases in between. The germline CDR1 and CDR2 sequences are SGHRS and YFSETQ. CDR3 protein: CASSFGDGRQETQYF. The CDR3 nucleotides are TGCGCCAGCAGCTTTGGGGACGGCCGCCAAGAGACCCAGTACTTC.

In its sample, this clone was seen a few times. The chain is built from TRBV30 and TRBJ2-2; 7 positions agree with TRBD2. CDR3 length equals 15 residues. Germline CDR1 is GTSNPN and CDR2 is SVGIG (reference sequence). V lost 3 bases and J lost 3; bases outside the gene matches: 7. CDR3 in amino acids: CAWSASAGYTGELFF. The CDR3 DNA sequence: TGTGCCTGGAGCGCCTCAGCGGGATACACCGGGGAGCTGTTTTTT.

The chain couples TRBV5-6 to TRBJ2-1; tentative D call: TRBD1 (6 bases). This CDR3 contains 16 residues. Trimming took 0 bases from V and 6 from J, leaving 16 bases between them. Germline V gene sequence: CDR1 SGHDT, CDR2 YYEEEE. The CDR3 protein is CASSLAPLGAPNEQFF. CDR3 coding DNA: TGTGCCAGCAGCTTGGCCCCCCTGGGGGCCCCCAATGAGCAGTTCTTC.

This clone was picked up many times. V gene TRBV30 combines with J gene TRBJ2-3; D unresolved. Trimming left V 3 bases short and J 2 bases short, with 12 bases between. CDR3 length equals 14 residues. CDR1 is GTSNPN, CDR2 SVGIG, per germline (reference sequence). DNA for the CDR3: TGTGCCTGGAGGGCCCGGAGTTACACAGATACGCAGTATTTT. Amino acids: CAWRARSYTDTQYF. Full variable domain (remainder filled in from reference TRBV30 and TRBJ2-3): SQTIHQWPATLVQPVGSPLSLECTVEGTSNPNLYWYRQAAGRGLQLLFYSVGIGQISSEVPQNLSASRPQDRQFILSSKKLLLSDSGFYLCAWRARSYTDTQYFGPGTRLTVL.